This T cell receptor (beta chain) was retrieved from a study of a mutant IDH1 vaccine in newly diagnosed glioma. V was cut by 4 bases and J by 6 bases, with 13 bases left in between. CDR3 length: 13 amino acids. The germline V gene has CDR1 SGHNT and CDR2 YENEEA. Sequenced by immunoSEQ multiplex PCR; TCRdb stores in-frame clones only, minus some. The sample holds about 40,000 clones, approximately 91% seen once. Time point specified: week 5, during vaccination. In the vaccine, a single dose held 300 ug of the mutant IDH1 20-mer peptide, along with topical imiquimod. As regards this clone: Antigen specificity is unknown.

The chain joins TRBV11-3 to TRBJ2-7; D not resolved. The TCR comes from a man in his fifties or sixties with glioma. Specimen: PBMCs, collected from a glioma patient whose treatment included an IDH1 peptide vaccine. Here the CDR3 reads CASSSRRGGEQYF. CDR3 in DNA: TGTGCCAGCAGCTCTAGGCGCGGCGGCGAGCAGTACTTC.